One sample yielded the 3 T cell receptor beta chains listed below, sequenced in a study of blood T cells in healthy people across ages. A second PCR of roughly 6 to 12 cycles used a sample-barcoded 5' primer and a J-beta primer mix. TCRdb ran MiXCR on the 5' RACE reads and lists one entry per CDR3 protein. Of 750,000 to 950,000 distinct CDR3 sequences in the sample, about 26% were seen once. These data were also filed under a second study, of T cells of mothers and their children.

Material for sequencing was blood. The receptors shown here come from a boy between 5 and 17 years old in good health.

The V call is TRBV20-1, the J call TRBJ1-2, with D unresolved. Germline V gives CDR1 DFQATT, CDR2 SNEGSKA (reference sequence). V dropped 4 bases and J dropped 1 base, with 4 bases sitting between them. There are 11 residues in the CDR3. The CDR3 bases are TGCAGTGCTAACCTTAACTATGGCTACACCTTC. Protein sequence: CSANLNYGYTF.

The V call is TRBV28, the J call TRBJ2-1, with D unclear. The CDR3 totals 13 residues. The germline CDR1 and CDR2 sequences are MDHEN and SYDVKM. The germline V and J ends were trimmed by 3 bases and 3 bases, with 6 bases remaining between them. The DNA for the CDR3 is TGTGCCAGCAGTTTCTCAGGCTACAATGAGCAGTTCTTC. It yields the protein CASSFSGYNEQFF.

This clonotype was seen only a few times. CDR3 coding DNA: TGTGCCAGCAGTTTGCTCAACAGGGAAGGAGGCTACACCTTC. Translating gives CASSLLNREGGYTF. V is TRBV27 and J is TRBJ1-2; tentatively, D is TRBD1 (6 bases). There are 14 residues in the CDR3. Trimming shortened V by 3 bases and J by 8 bases, and 16 bases separated the two germline ends. Looked up from germline, CDR1 is MNHEY and CDR2 is SMNVEV (reference sequence).